This TCR beta chain was recovered during a study of blood T cell repertoires in COVID-19. Study summary: Samples representing acute and convalescent COVID-19 were sourced from the United States, Italy and Spain. PBMCs, B-cell-depleted T cells, or T cells were the source of the cDNA or gDNA that made up the material.

As processed by the authors: Estimation of nucleated cell counts relied on the amplification of reference gene primers. Data came from immunoSEQ multiplex PCR; TCRdb stores just in-frame clones and leaves some out. D and trimming come from the DNA, and the V and J calls and clone size come from that table. The sample consists of about 52,000 clones, around 92% of them appearing once. Sequenced: peripheral blood. The sequence was collected from a man older than 75 with active or convalescent COVID-19.

The DNA for the CDR3 is TGTGCCAGCAGTACCACCGGGACAGGGCCCGAGCAGTACTTC. Protein: CASSTTGTGPEQYF. The chain links TRBV6-5 to TRBJ2-7; 9 positions match TRBD1. CDR1 and CDR2 from the germline V gene are MNHEY and SVGAGI. The CDR3 extends over 14 amino acids. V lost 5 bases to trimming and J lost 6 bases; unmatched junction nucleotides: 8.